This TCR beta chain was documented in a study of T cell responses to AZD1222 COVID-19 vaccine. Across the study: Investigators merged groups given second doses at roughly 4 or roughly 12 weeks. Broader study findings: Among spike-specific TCRs, nearly half reportedly target unmutated variant regions.

Assay: immunoSEQ multiplex PCR; the TCRdb copy retains only in-frame clones and omits some. The data contain 90,000 or so clones, 70% to 90% of them singletons. Concerning this clone itself: Its antigen remains unidentified.

V dropped 1 base and J dropped 3 bases, with 6 bases sitting between them. This CDR3 is 14 amino acids long. CDR1 and CDR2 from the germline V gene are LGHNA and YSLEER. The sequenced sample was peripheral blood, obtained on day 0 of AZD1222 vaccination. This receptor was identified in an adult in good health. The chain links TRBV4-3 to TRBJ2-2, with D unclear. The CDR3 is CASSQVSYTGELFF. CDR3 bases: TGCGCCAGCAGCCAAGTTAGTTACACCGGGGAGCTGTTTTTT.